The sequence of this TCR beta chain was determined in a study of blood T cell repertoires in COVID-19 (dated by TCRdb to 2018 to 2021). Regarding the research as a whole: Samples from collaborators originated in the United States, Italy and Spain and spanned both the acute and convalescent phases of COVID-19. The material from the prospective study consisted of cDNA or gDNA derived from T cells, B-cell-depleted T cells, or PBMCs. The dataset comprised deeply sampled blood TCRbeta repertoires from subjects exposed to, actively infected with, or recovered from COVID-19. A freely available public database, intended as a resource for researchers studying the immune response to SARS-CoV-2, is where the repertoires were released. The samples were drawn from two sources: the first 160 participants of the ongoing ImmuneRACE study, and 1,254 subjects contributed by 6 global collaborators. A de-identified subject ID, COVID-19 status, age in years and sex were almost always included in the sample metadata. Where available, HLA class I and class II types were taken from metadata supplied by the sample provider and were not determined by assay-based typing. Findings and caveats that apply to the study as a whole: Clinical and demographic metadata were provided uncurated, with the amount varying by source and participant.

The CDR3 spans 15 residues, from the cysteine through the phenylalanine. Only CDR3 DNA remains: 45 bases, in frame from the first base. V is pared back by 3 bases and J by 6 bases, with 15 bases lying between the germline termini. Collaborating institutions collected whole blood in K2EDTA tubes following their own protocols. For TCRbeta analysis, collaborators shipped samples in one of three forms: frozen whole blood, isolated PBMCs, or DNA extracted from either of those sample types. TCRbeta CDR3 regions were amplified from genomic DNA using the immunoSEQ Assay, a bias-controlled multiplex PCR. As for the authors' bioinformatics: The number of nucleated cells in each sample was estimated by amplification of reference gene primers within the assay. To quantify the absolute abundance of each unique TCRbeta CDR3 rearrangement, sequence reads were collapsed and filtered. Productive Simpson clonality was computed per sample as the square root of Simpson's diversity index over productive rearrangements. TCRdb limited this immuneACCESS table to in-frame rearrangements with V and J called. A share of clones is missing; checked studies link under half to unresolved V genes, and the rest is unexplained. The V and J calls and the clone size are those of that table, but D and trimming were determined from the DNA. This sample holds about 190,000 clones; roughly four fifths were observed only once. The ten largest account for around 6.1% of the sample.

A word on this clone: The clone's antigen remains unknown. No clone much larger than this one lies a single base away; base qualities are absent.

In this chain, TRBV23-1 is recombined with TRBJ1-5; 6 matching bases give a weak D call of TRBD1. TRBV23-1 is reported as an ORF; its role is uncertain. This sequence was found in a woman between 35 and 50 years old with acute or convalescent COVID-19. The sample consisted of peripheral blood. The base sequence is TGCGCCAGCAGTCAGCCTACAGGGCTGGCTCAGCCCCAGCATTTT. It translates as CASSQPTGLAQPQHF.